This T cell receptor (beta chain) was sequenced in a study of post-analysis software for immune sequencing data. Unique molecular identifiers had been added to the TCR beta cDNA libraries. Each CDR3 protein gets one entry after TCRdb re-called the PCR reads with MiXCR. The sample includes roughly 160,000 distinct CDR3 sequences, about 37% of them seen just once. Germline V gene data show CDR1 as MNHEY and CDR2 as SVGEGT. CDR3 length equals 16 residues. This clonotype has more than one count but fewer than ten. Its specificity is unknown. Study-wide results and limits: Significantly lower normalized Chao1 diversity was found in patients with multiple sclerosis relative to controls.

The receptor was isolated from a girl aged 10 to 17 with multiple sclerosis. The sequenced sample was blood, obtained after autologous hematopoietic stem cell transplantation. The rearrangement uses TRBV6-2 or TRBV6-3 and TRBJ2-7; tentatively, D is TRBD2 (6 bases). The J call may be in error: the DNA end matches TRBJ2-5 better. This CDR3 reads CASSPLTGEGQETQYF. The CDR3 DNA follows: TGTGCCAGCAGTCCCCTCACGGGAGAAGGACAAGAGACCCAGTACTTC.